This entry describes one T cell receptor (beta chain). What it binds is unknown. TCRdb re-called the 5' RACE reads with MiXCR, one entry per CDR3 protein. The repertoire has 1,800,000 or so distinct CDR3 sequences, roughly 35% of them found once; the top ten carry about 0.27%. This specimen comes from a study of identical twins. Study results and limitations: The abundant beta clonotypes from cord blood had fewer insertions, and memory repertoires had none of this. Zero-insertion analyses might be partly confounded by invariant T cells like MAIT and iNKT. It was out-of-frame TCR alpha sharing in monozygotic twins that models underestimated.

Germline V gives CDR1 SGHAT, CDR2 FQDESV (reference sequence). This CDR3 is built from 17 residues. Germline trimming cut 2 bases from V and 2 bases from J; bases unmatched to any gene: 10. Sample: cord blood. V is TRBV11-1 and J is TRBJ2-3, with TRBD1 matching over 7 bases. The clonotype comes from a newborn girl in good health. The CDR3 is CASSLSWQGVLTDTQYF. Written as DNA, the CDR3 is TGTGCCAGCAGCTTAAGTTGGCAGGGGGTACTCACAGATACGCAGTATTTT. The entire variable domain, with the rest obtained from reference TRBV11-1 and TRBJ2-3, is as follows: EAEVAQSPRYKITEKSQAVAFWCDPISGHATLYWYRQILGQGPELLVQFQDESVVDDSQLPKDRFSAERLKGVDSTLKIQPAELGDSAMYLCASSLSWQGVLTDTQYFGPGTRLTVL.